The clone carrying this T cell receptor beta chain was observed a handful of times. What it binds is not known. Amplification of TCR beta CDR3 regions used RNA as the template. First-round RT-PCR targeting the TCR CDR3 was performed with the HTBI primer set. TCRdb re-called the multiplex PCR reads through MiXCR, storing one row per CDR3 protein. The sample yields roughly 600,000 distinct CDR3 sequences, roughly 15% seen once. This entry belongs to a study of T cells in Graves' hyperthyroidism and ophthalmopathy. The overall study: Prior to any treatment, at the point of initial diagnosis, peripheral blood was collected. Study outcomes and limitations: Most thyroid clonotypes expanded above 0.001 were also detected in blood.

Inclusion characteristics of ophthalmopathy patients comprised a Clinical Activity Score of at least 3, a NOSPECS grade of at least 4, and duration under 3 months. The authors obtained PBMCs from more than 8 ml of fresh peripheral blood. The receptor was derived from a woman between 50 and 59 years old with Graves' ophthalmopathy. Sequences were obtained from blood.

The CDR3 nucleotides read TGTGCCAGCAGTCAGGGGCTAGCGGGATGGGTAGCCAAAAACATTCAGTACTTC. Protein product: CASSQGLAGWVAKNIQYF. This chain uses TRBV6-2 or TRBV6-3 with TRBJ2-4, with TRBD2 matching 9 bases. V lost 5 bases to trimming and J lost 0 bases; unmatched junction nucleotides: 11. CDR3 length equals 18 residues. Germline lookup yields CDR1 MNHEY and CDR2 SVGEGT.